This is a list of T cell receptor beta chains from one sample in a study of blood T cell repertoires in COVID-19. Assay: immunoSEQ multiplex PCR; the TCRdb copy retains only in-frame clones and omits some. This sample has around 230,000 clones; about 91% occur once, and the top ten carry around 2.5%. Sequenced: PBMCs or T cells enriched from blood (not recorded which). The receptors shown here come from a woman between 40 and 50 years old with acute COVID-19. Both conserved end residues are part of each CDR3. A D gene is named only where the DNA matches it firmly. Clone size is given for some rows only: seen once, a few or many times, or a class if the clone is expanded.

V	D	J	size	DNA	CDR3
TRBV11-2	TRBD2	TRBJ2-7	once	TGTGCCAGCAGCTGGGGGACTAGCGGGGGGCCCGCGTACGAGCAGTACTTC	CASSWGTSGGPAYEQYF
TRBV5-1	.	TRBJ2-2	.	TGCGCCAGCAGCATTCAGGGCTTAGGGGGCACCGGGGAGCTGTTTTTT	CASSIQGLGGTGELFF
TRBV30	TRBD2	TRBJ2-1	.	TGTGCCTGGAGTCTCGGGACTAGCCAGTACGATGAGCAGTTCTTC	CAWSLGTSQYDEQFF
TRBV5-6	.	TRBJ1-5	.	TGTGCCAGCAGCCCTTACACCGGGACAAATAGCAATCAGCCCCAGCATTTT	CASSPYTGTNSNQPQHF
TRBV5-1	TRBD2	TRBJ2-7	.	TGCGCCAGCAGCTTGGGGCGGGGGGTCTCCTACGAGCAGTACTTC	CASSLGRGVSYEQYF
TRBV5-4	TRBD2	TRBJ2-3	many	TGTGCCAGCAGCTTGGTGGGACTAGCGCACACAGATACGCAGTATTTT	CASSLVGLAHTDTQYF
TRBV5-1	.	TRBJ2-5	.	TGCGCCAGCAGCTTGGGAGGGGGATCGGAGACCCAGTACTTC	CASSLGGGSETQYF
TRBV19	TRBD1	TRBJ2-5	.	TGTGCCAGTAGTACGGGGCAGGGGGCTTTTGAGACCCAGTACTTC	CASSTGQGAFETQYF
TRBV6-5	.	TRBJ1-1	.	TGTGCCAGCAGCCCCAGGGGCAGCACTGAAGCTTTCTTT	CASSPRGSTEAFF
TRBV25-1	TRBD1	TRBJ1-6	.	TGTGCCAGCAGTGACTGGACAGGGGCGGATTCACCCCTCCACTTT	CASSDWTGADSPLHF
TRBV12-3/TRBV12-4	TRBD1	TRBJ1-2	.	TGTGCCAGCAGTTGGACAGGGAATGGCTACACCTTC	CASSWTGNGYTF
TRBV27	TRBD1	TRBJ1-5	.	TGTGCCAGCAGTCCGCGACAGGGATCTGGCAATCAGCCCCAGCATTTT	CASSPRQGSGNQPQHF
TRBV2	.	TRBJ2-1	.	TGTGCCAGCAATCAGGGGGGATACAATGAGCAGTTCTTC	CASNQGGYNEQFF
TRBV12-3/TRBV12-4	.	TRBJ2-1	.	TGTGCCAGCAGTTTTAGTCTCGCGAGTGAGCAGTTCTTC	CASSFSLASEQFF
TRBV4-1	TRBD1	TRBJ2-5	.	TGCGCCAGCAGCCAAGGGGGACAGGGGGCGGAGACCCAGTACTTC	CASSQGGQGAETQYF
TRBV7-2	TRBD2	TRBJ2-1	.	TGTGCCAGCAGCTCCCGAAGCGGGGGGGCCACGGATGAGCAGTTCTTC	CASSSRSGGATDEQFF
TRBV12-3/TRBV12-4	.	TRBJ2-1	.	TGTGCCAGCAGTTTAACAGGGTCCCATGAGCAGTTCTTC	CASSLTGSHEQFF
TRBV4-3	TRBD1	TRBJ1-3	.	TGCGCCAGCAGGCAGGACAGGGCTGGAAACACCATATATTTT	CASRQDRAGNTIYF
TRBV7-9	.	TRBJ1-2	once	TGTGCCAGCAGTAAGACAGTCCTCTATGGCTACACCTTC	CASSKTVLYGYTF
TRBV2	.	TRBJ1-2	.	TGTGCCAGCAGTGATGGGGAGGAACTCCACTATGGCTACACCTTC	CASSDGEELHYGYTF
TRBV2	.	TRBJ1-3	.	TGTGCCAGCAGTGAGCCCCTCGACGGGGGAAACACCATATATTTT	CASSEPLDGGNTIYF
TRBV30	TRBD1	TRBJ1-5	.	TGTGCCTGGACCGGGACAGGGGGCAATCAGCCCCAGCATTTT	CAWTGTGGNQPQHF
TRBV7-9	TRBD1	TRBJ2-2	.	TGTGCCAGCAGCTCGTCCGGGACAGGGGGCACCGGGGAGCTGTTTTTT	CASSSSGTGGTGELFF
TRBV6-5	.	TRBJ2-2	.	TGTGCCAGCAGACAGCTGAGCACCGGGGAGCTGTTTTTT	CASRQLSTGELFF
TRBV18	TRBD1	TRBJ1-2	.	TGTGCCAGCTCACACAGACAGGGGAACTATGGCTACACCTTC	CASSHRQGNYGYTF
TRBV7-8	.	TRBJ2-4	.	TGTGCCAGCAGCCCAATAAAAACAGAACCACGGTCCAAAAACATTCAGTACTTC	CASSPIKTEPRSKNIQYF
TRBV2	TRBD1	TRBJ1-2	.	TGTGCCAGCAGTGCGTCGGGACAGGACAACTATGGCTACACCTTC	CASSASGQDNYGYTF
TRBV29-1	TRBD2	TRBJ2-3	.	TGCAGCGTTTCGGACCCGGGGGGGCAGGATACGCAGTATTTT	CSVSDPGGQDTQYF
TRBV6-5	.	TRBJ2-2	.	TGTGCCAGTGGGAGACCACAGGGTGACACCGGGGAGCTGTTTTTT	CASGRPQGDTGELFF
TRBV6-5	TRBD2	TRBJ2-3	.	TGTGCCAGCAGTCGTACTAGCGGGAGAACAGATACGCAGTATTTT	CASSRTSGRTDTQYF
TRBV27	TRBD1	TRBJ1-1	.	TGTGCCAGCAGTTCCTACAGGGGCGCTGAAGCTTTCTTT	CASSSYRGAEAFF
TRBV5-4	.	TRBJ1-5	.	TGTGCCAGCAGCTTGGCCAAGGTGTCAGGGTCCAATCAGCCCCAGCATTTT	CASSLAKVSGSNQPQHF
TRBV19	TRBD1	TRBJ1-3	.	TGTGCCAGTGGGCAGGGGGACACCATATATTTT	CASGQGDTIYF